What follows describes a single T cell receptor beta chain. The data are from a study of Ad26.COV2.S vaccination and SARS-CoV-2 variants. Clones were read by immunoSEQ multiplex PCR, and TCRdb kept only the in-frame ones, dropping some. The sample comprises around 250,000 clones, around 87% of which are singletons, and approximately 3.4% rests with the top ten. Treatment specified: 15 to 20 received Ad26.COV2.S at low or high dose, single or two shots; 5 received placebo; per-sample allocation not given. Samples were taken on day 63 after the first vaccine or placebo injection. The V gene's germline CDR1 is SGHTA and CDR2 FQGNSA. The CDR3 spans 16 residues. The V and J ends lost 5 bases and 2 bases, in that order; junction bases with no gene match: 6.

The V gene is TRBV7-2, the J gene TRBJ2-5, with 12 bases fitting TRBD2. The sample here was peripheral blood, taken in a trial of Ad26.COV2.S vaccine versus placebo. This receptor was identified in a person between 18 and 65 years old who received the Ad26.COV2.S COVID-19 vaccine or a placebo. CDR3 region: CASSPVGLAGQETQYF. The CDR3 DNA reads as TGTGCCAGCAGCCCAGTAGGACTAGCGGGACAAGAGACCCAGTACTTC.